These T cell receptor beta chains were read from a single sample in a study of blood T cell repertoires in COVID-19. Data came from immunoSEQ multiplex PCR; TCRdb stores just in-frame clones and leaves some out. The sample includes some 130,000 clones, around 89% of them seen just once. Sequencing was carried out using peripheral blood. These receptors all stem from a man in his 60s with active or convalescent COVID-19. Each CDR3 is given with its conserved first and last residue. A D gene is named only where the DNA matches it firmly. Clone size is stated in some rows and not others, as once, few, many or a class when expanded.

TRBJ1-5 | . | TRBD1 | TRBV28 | CASKTGGAAPQPQHF | TGTGCCAGCAAAACAGGGGGCGCGGCCCCCCAGCCCCAGCATTTT
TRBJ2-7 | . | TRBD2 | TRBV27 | CASSSPKKLAGGYEQYF | TGTGCCAGCAGTTCCCCAAAAAAACTAGCGGGAGGGTACGAGCAGTACTTC
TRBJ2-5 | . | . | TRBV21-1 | CASTSGAYQETQYF | TGTGCCAGTACTAGCGGAGCTTACCAAGAGACCCAGTACTTC
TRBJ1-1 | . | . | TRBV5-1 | CASSPLRGMNTEAFF | TGCGCCAGCAGCCCCTTGCGAGGGATGAACACTGAAGCTTTCTTT
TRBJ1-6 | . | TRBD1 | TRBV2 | CASKDRGLGNSPLHF | TGTGCCAGCAAAGACAGGGGGCTCGGAAATTCACCCCTCCACTTT
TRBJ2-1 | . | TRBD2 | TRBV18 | CASSPTGGSYNEQFF | TGTGCCAGCTCACCAACGGGAGGTTCCTACAATGAGCAGTTCTTC
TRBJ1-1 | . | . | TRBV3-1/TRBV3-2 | CASSPRGAEAFF | TGTGCCAGCAGCCCCAGGGGCGCTGAAGCTTTCTTT
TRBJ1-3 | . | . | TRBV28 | CASSTHRRPSGNTIYF | TGTGCCAGCAGTACTCACAGGCGCCCCTCTGGAAACACCATATATTTT
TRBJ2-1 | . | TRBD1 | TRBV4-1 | CASSRSETGSYNEQFF | TGCGCCAGCAGCCGGTCTGAGACAGGGAGCTACAATGAGCAGTTCTTC
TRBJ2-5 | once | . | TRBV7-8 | CASSLGGWEETQYF | TGTGCCAGCAGCTTAGGGGGCTGGGAAGAGACCCAGTACTTC
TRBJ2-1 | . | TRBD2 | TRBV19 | CASSGGLAYNEQFF | TGTGCCAGTAGTGGGGGACTAGCCTACAATGAGCAGTTCTTC
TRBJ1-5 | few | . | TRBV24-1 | CATSARSNQPQHF | TGTGCCACCAGTGCGCGTAGCAATCAGCCCCAGCATTTT
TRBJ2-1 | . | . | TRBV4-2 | CASSQDWQRGTGHEQFF | TGTGCCAGCAGCCAAGATTGGCAGCGGGGGACAGGGCATGAGCAGTTCTTC
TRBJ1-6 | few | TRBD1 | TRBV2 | CASTRQGSYNSPLHF | TGTGCCAGCACCCGACAGGGTTCCTATAATTCACCCCTCCACTTT
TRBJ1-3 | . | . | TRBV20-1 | CSAPKEDTIYF | TGCAGTGCCCCGAAGGAGGACACCATATATTTT
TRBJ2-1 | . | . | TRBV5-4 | CASSLELEQFF | TGTGCCAGCAGCTTGGAACTAGAGCAGTTCTTC
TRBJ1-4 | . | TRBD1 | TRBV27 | CASGGGQGADNEKLFF | TGTGCCAGCGGGGGGGGACAGGGGGCGGATAATGAAAAACTGTTTTTT
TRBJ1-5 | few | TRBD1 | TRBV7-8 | CASSRQGGYSNQPQHF | TGTGCCAGCAGCCGACAGGGAGGGTATAGCAATCAGCCCCAGCATTTT
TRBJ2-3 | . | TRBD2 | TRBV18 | CASSPTMSRGGLARDTQYF | TGTGCCAGCTCACCGACTATGTCTCGCGGGGGGTTGGCAAGGGATACGCAGTATTTT
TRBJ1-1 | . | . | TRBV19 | CASRRDLNTEAFF | TGTGCCAGTAGAAGAGATTTGAACACTGAAGCTTTCTTT
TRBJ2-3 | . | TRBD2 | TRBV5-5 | CASSFQLGLAGATDTQYF | TGTGCCAGCAGCTTTCAACTCGGACTAGCGGGAGCCACAGATACGCAGTATTTT
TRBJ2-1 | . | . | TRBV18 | CASSPAEYNEQFF | TGTGCCAGCTCACCGGCGGAGTACAATGAGCAGTTCTTC
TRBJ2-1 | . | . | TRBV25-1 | CASSDLAYNEQFF | TGTGCCAGCAGTGATTTAGCCTACAATGAGCAGTTCTTC